The subject of this entry is one TCR beta chain. Its antigen remains undetermined. Base qualities were left out, and no much larger clone turns up one base away. Whole blood was collected in K2EDTA tubes by collaborating institutions according to the institutions' own protocols. For TCRbeta analysis, collaborator samples were shipped as frozen whole blood, as isolated PBMCs, or as DNA extracted from either sample type. Taken from cysteine to phenylalanine, the CDR3 has 13 residues. The only DNA kept is the CDR3, 39 bases in frame from the first base. Per the germline V gene, SGHTA is the CDR1 and FQGNSA is the CDR2. V sheds 1 base and J sheds 0 bases, leaving 4 bases between their ends. The immunoSEQ Assay, a bias-controlled multiplex PCR, was used to amplify TCRbeta CDR3 regions from genomic DNA. Processing in the source paper ran as follows. The number of nucleated cells in each sample was estimated from the amplification of reference gene primers within the assay. To quantify the absolute abundance of each unique TCRbeta CDR3 rearrangement, sequence reads were collapsed and filtered. For each sample, productive Simpson clonality was calculated by taking the square root of Simpson's diversity index across productive rearrangements. TCRdb holds this immuneACCESS table with in-frame rearrangements only. Some clones are missing; in checked studies, unresolved V genes explain under half, and the rest has no known cause. The V and J calls and the clone size are those of that table, but D and trimming were determined from the DNA. Counted in this sample were roughly 35,000 clones; about 78% of them appeared once. The ten most abundant clones make up roughly 7% of the sample.

The sample originates from a study of blood T cell repertoires in COVID-19 (TCRdb year 2020). Looking at the study overall: Samples from collaborators originated in the United States, Italy and Spain and spanned both the acute and convalescent phases of COVID-19. The prospective study material was composed of cDNA or gDNA derived from T cells, B-cell-depleted T cells, or PBMCs. Subjects who had been exposed to COVID-19, were actively infected with it, or had recovered from it provided the deeply sampled blood TCRbeta repertoires that made up the dataset. A freely available public database, intended as a resource for researchers studying the immune response to SARS-CoV-2, is where the repertoires were released. The samples were drawn from two sources: the first 160 participants of the ongoing ImmuneRACE study, and fewer than 1,500 subjects contributed by 6 global collaborators. Nearly every sample came with metadata listing a de-identified subject ID, COVID-19 status, age in years and sex. Where available, HLA class I and class II types were obtained from metadata supplied by the sample provider rather than from assay-based typing. What the study reported, not specific to this receptor: Clinical and demographic metadata were provided uncurated, with the amount varying by source and participant.

What was sequenced was peripheral blood. Here the chain combines TRBV7-2 and TRBJ2-7, with no reliable assignment of the D segment. This receptor was obtained from a woman aged 55 to 70 with acute or convalescent COVID-19. The DNA sequence is TGTGCCAGCAGCTTAGTAGTCTCCTACGAGCAGTACTTC. Protein translation: CASSLVVSYEQYF. When the CDR3 is completed using the reference TRBV7-2 and TRBJ2-7 genes on either side, the full variable domain is GAGVSQSPSNKVTEKGKDVELRCDPISGHTALYWYRQSLGQGLEFLIYFQGNSAPDKSGLPSDRFSAERTGGSVSTLTIQRTQQEDSAVYLCASSLVVSYEQYFGPGTRLTVT.